The clone carrying this TCR beta chain was seen a handful of times. What it recognizes is unknown. TCRdb re-called the 5' RACE reads with MiXCR, one entry per CDR3 protein. The sample holds some 500,000 distinct CDR3 sequences, about 20% seen once. From germline, CDR1 is LGHDT and CDR2 YNNKEL (reference sequence). V was cut by 0 bases and J by 13 bases, with 10 bases left in between. CDR3 size: 12 residues. This entry belongs to a study of identical twins. Study-wide results and limits: Cross-sectional statistical analysis was relied on for the conclusions, without the same donors being followed.

The same specimen was also included in a second study, on T cells expressing NK-cell markers.

What was sequenced was CD4+ T cells sorted from blood. The receptor was derived from a woman aged 18 to 35 in good health. The gene calls are TRBV3-1 and TRBJ1-5, with a weak D call TRBD1 (6 bases). This CDR3 reads CASSQEGGPQHF. The DNA for the CDR3 is TGTGCCAGCAGCCAAGAAGGGGGACCGCAGCATTTT.